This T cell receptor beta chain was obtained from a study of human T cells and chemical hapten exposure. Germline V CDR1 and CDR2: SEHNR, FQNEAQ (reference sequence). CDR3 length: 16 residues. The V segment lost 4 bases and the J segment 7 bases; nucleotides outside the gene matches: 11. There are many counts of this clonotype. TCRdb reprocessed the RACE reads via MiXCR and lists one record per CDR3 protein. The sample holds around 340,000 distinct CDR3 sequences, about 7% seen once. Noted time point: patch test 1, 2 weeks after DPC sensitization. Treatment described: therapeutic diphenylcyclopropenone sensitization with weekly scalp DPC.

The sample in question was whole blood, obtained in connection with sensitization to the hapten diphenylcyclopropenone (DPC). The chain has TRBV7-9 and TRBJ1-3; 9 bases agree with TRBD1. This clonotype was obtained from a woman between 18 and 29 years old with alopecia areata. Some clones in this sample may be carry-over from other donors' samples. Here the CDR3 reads CASSSSTGTGWNTIYF. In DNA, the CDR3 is TGTGCCAGCAGCTCGAGTACCGGGACAGGGTGGAACACCATATATTTT.